What follows is one T cell receptor beta chain and its context. Its antigen is not identified. Germline CDR1 reads MDHEN; CDR2 reads SYDVKM. Trimming removed 6 bases at V and 2 bases at J, with 6 bases between. This CDR3 comprises 12 residues. This record belongs to a study of vaccination and CD4 T cells after COVID-19. The treatment is: roughly ten-day PBMC culture with coronavirus spike peptide pools or control peptides (ViraFEST assay). Once obtained from cultured CD4+ T cells, the DNA was sequenced using the Oncomine TCR Beta short-read assay. Using its own MiXCR run on the PCR reads, TCRdb lists one record per CDR3 protein. The sample lists 12,000 to 15,000 distinct CDR3 sequences; about 48% were seen once.

The sequencing used CD4+ T cells from blood, cultured in vitro, collected before SARS-CoV-2 vaccination. The rearrangement uses TRBV28 and TRBJ2-3; no clear D. This clonotype originated in a human donor who had recovered from COVID-19. In DNA, the CDR3 is TGTGCCAGCAGACGGATCACAGATACGCAGTATTTT. It specifies CASRRITDTQYF.